This T cell receptor (beta chain) was observed in a study of blood T cell repertoires in COVID-19. Study background: COVID-19 samples from acute and convalescent phases originated in the United States, Italy and Spain. Nucleic acid was either cDNA or gDNA, and it came from T cells, B-cell-depleted T cells, or PBMCs.

The CDR3 sequence is 17 residues long. CDR1 is WSHSY, CDR2 SAAADI, per germline. Trimming removed 0 bases from V and 3 bases from J; junction bases left unmatched: 8. How the authors handled the data: Reference gene primer amplification gave nucleated cell count estimates. Measured with immunoSEQ multiplex PCR; TCRdb has only the in-frame clones, and not every one. V, J and clone size reflect that table, while D and trimming were determined from the DNA. The table has approximately 260,000 clones, roughly three quarters seen once; the top ten hold roughly 4%. This clone was recorded a few times. The clonotype comes from a woman between 40 and 55 years old with active or convalescent COVID-19. This rearrangement joins TRBV10-2 to TRBJ1-2, with TRBD1 matching over 9 bases. What was sequenced was peripheral blood. The CDR3 coding sequence is TGCGCCAGCAGTGAGTCGCTGAAGGGGGACAGGGACTATGGCTACACCTTC. It encodes CASSESLKGDRDYGYTF.